The 27 T cell receptor beta chains reported below all come from one sample, sequenced in a study of monozygotic twins with inflammatory bowel disease. TCRdb reanalyzed the 5' RACE reads, giving one entry per CDR3 protein sequence and no DNA. The table for this sample gives 200,000 to 250,000 distinct CDR3 sequences. The sample taken for sequencing was blood. These receptors were taken from a human donor with ulcerative colitis or Crohn's disease, or a healthy co-twin of an affected twin (not recorded which).

V is TRBV12-3 or TRBV12-4 and J is TRBJ1-2; TCRdb selects TRBD1, and the lack of DNA leaves this call unchecked. The CDR3 extends over 14 amino acids. The CDR3 here is CASSYLDSLYGYTF.

The genes are TRBV16 and TRBJ1-5; the TRBD1 assignment by TCRdb is unverifiable without DNA. Germline-derived CDR1 and CDR2 are KGHSY and FQNENV. The CDR3 sequence is 15 residues long. The CDR3 spells CASSQSGQVDQPQHF.

V usage is TRBV10-3 and J usage is TRBJ2-2; there is no DNA to check the TCRdb D call of TRBD1. Looked up from germline, CDR1 is ENHRY and CDR2 is SYGVKD. This CDR3 spans 14 amino acids. This chain's CDR3 is CASWTGGDTGELFF.

The chain has TRBV7-9 and TRBJ2-1; the D call from TCRdb, TRBD1, cannot be confirmed without DNA. CDR3 length: 15 residues. The germline gives CDR1 SEHNR, CDR2 FQNEAQ (reference sequence). CDR3 amino acids: CASSSVWGGRGEQFF.

This rearrangement joins TRBV6-1 to TRBJ1-1; without DNA, the TCRdb call of TRBD1 cannot be checked. Germline V CDR1 and CDR2: MNHNS, SASEGT. The length of the CDR3 is 14 residues. The chain's CDR3 is CASSLTGSITEAFF.

The chain links TRBV5-1 to TRBJ1-1. The CDR3 contains 15 residues. Germline V gene sequence: CDR1 SGHRS, CDR2 YFSETQ. CDR3 sequence: CASSLEGQPKTEAFF.

CDR3 sequence reads: CSARSLQGTLFTNEKLFF. J is TRBJ1-4 and V is TRBV20-1; TCRdb calls TRBD1, which cannot be checked without DNA. Looked up from germline, CDR1 is DFQATT and CDR2 is SNEGSKA (reference sequence). The CDR3 length is 18 residues.

The chain links TRBV28 to TRBJ1-1. Germline values: CDR1 MDHEN, CDR2 SYDVKM. The CDR3 is 11 amino acids. The chain's CDR3 is CASTTPNEAFF.

This chain links TRBV5-1 with TRBJ2-7; with no DNA, the TCRdb D assignment of TRBD1 cannot be verified. Per germline, CDR1 SGHRS and CDR2 YFSETQ. CDR3 size: 15 residues. The CDR3 sequence is CASSLAFSAGNEQYF.

The chain uses TRBV12-3 or TRBV12-4 and TRBJ2-2; the D call of TRBD1 rests on TCRdb alone, since no DNA is present to check it. This CDR3 region has 14 residues. The CDR3 loop is CASSFGQNTGELFF.

This CDR3 is CATSAIAGSEQFF. V and J are TRBV24-1 and TRBJ2-1; as DNA is missing, the TRBD2 call by TCRdb cannot be tested. The CDR3 loop spans 13 amino acids. Looked up from germline, CDR1 is KGHDR and CDR2 is SFDVKD.

The rearrangement links TRBV5-1 to TRBJ2-1; no DNA is available, so the TRBD2 call from TCRdb remains unchecked. The CDR3 length is 16 residues. Germline V lookup: CDR1 SGHRS, CDR2 YFSETQ. CDR3 sequence reads: CASSLTLAGAVNEQFF.

V and J are TRBV7-9 and TRBJ2-7; as DNA is missing, the TRBD1 call by TCRdb cannot be tested. In germline, CDR1 is SEHNR, CDR2 FQNEAQ (reference sequence). The CDR3 spans 12 residues. CDR3 sequence: CASSSQGLGQYF.

The chain uses TRBV5-1 and TRBJ2-3; TCRdb lists TRBD2, though no DNA is available to test this call. The germline CDR1 and CDR2 sequences are SGHRS and YFSETQ. CDR3 length: 14 residues. CDR3 sequence: CASSLESGGDTQYF.

The gene calls are TRBV5-1 and TRBJ1-1. The CDR3 consists of 13 residues. The germline V gene has CDR1 SGHRS and CDR2 YFSETQ. The CDR3 protein is CASSKSENTEAFF.

The genes are TRBV6-1 and TRBJ2-3. Germline V gives CDR1 MNHNS, CDR2 SASEGT. CDR3 length: 14 residues. The CDR3 sequence is CASSQGSKTDTQYF.

The J gene is TRBJ1-3, the V gene TRBV5-1. This CDR3 contains 16 residues. CDR1 SGHRS and CDR2 YFSETQ come from the germline V gene. The CDR3 is CASSPSSQAAGNTIYF.

This chain joins TRBV27 and TRBJ1-1. The CDR3 loop spans 14 amino acids. The germline V gene encodes CDR1 MNHEY and CDR2 SMNVEV (reference sequence). The CDR3 here is CASREAGLNTEAFF.

The V and J genes are TRBV27 and TRBJ1-1; TCRdb's D call, TRBD1, is unchecked because there is no DNA. CDR1 and CDR2 (germline): MNHEY, SMNVEV (reference sequence). The CDR3 sequence is 14 residues long. CDR3 amino acids: CASSRDRANTEAFF.

The V and J genes are TRBV19 and TRBJ1-2; TCRdb's D call, TRBD1, is unchecked because there is no DNA. The germline V gene encodes CDR1 LNHDA and CDR2 SQIVND (reference sequence). This CDR3 spans 13 amino acids. The CDR3 is CASSRGTAYGYTF.

The chain joins TRBV10-3 to TRBJ2-2; the TCRdb call, TRBD1, lacks DNA for checking. The length of the CDR3 is 14 residues. Per the germline V gene, CDR1 is ENHRY and CDR2 is SYGVKD. The CDR3 loop is CATEGGANTGELFF.

The rearrangement links TRBV12-3 or TRBV12-4 to TRBJ1-2. This CDR3 is 12 amino acids long. The chain's CDR3 is CASSSAEHGYTF.

The rearrangement uses TRBV28 and TRBJ2-5; TCRdb gives TRBD2 as the D gene, but with no DNA this cannot be confirmed. The CDR3 is 14 residues long. CDR1 is MDHEN and CDR2 is SYDVKM in the germline V gene. This chain's CDR3 is CASSLAGRWETQYF.

J is TRBJ1-2 and V is TRBV6-1; the D call from TCRdb, TRBD1, cannot be confirmed without DNA. Germline V CDR1 and CDR2: MNHNS, SASEGT. This CDR3 region has 14 residues. Here the CDR3 reads CASRNPTGDYGYTF.

The gene calls are TRBV7-6 and TRBJ2-2. The CDR3 spans 14 residues. Looked up from germline, CDR1 is SGHVS and CDR2 is FNYEAQ. CDR3 region: CASSPPSGTGELFF.

Here the CDR3 reads CSVAEGQSLNEQYF. The gene calls are TRBV29-1 and TRBJ2-7; TCRdb proposes TRBD1, but this gene call is untestable without DNA. Germline CDR1 reads SQVTM; CDR2 reads ANQGSEA. CDR3 length: 14 amino acids.

The chain recombines TRBV5-1 with TRBJ1-2. Germline CDR1 is SGHRS and CDR2 is YFSETQ. The CDR3 is 13 residues long. The CDR3 region is CASSRDKWYGYTF.